In this sample, the clone carrying this TCR beta chain turned up a few times. The antigen is unknown. A J-beta primer mix and a sample-barcoded 5' primer were used in a second PCR of about 7 to 12 cycles. TCRdb processed the 5' RACE reads anew with MiXCR; each CDR3 protein has one entry. The sample contains 650,000 to 1,000,000 distinct CDR3 sequences, 35% to 40% of which appear only once. These data belong to a study of blood T cells in healthy people across ages. Study-wide findings and caveats: A conclusive naive versus antigen-experienced comparison was prevented by the unsorted PBMCs.

The CDR3 consists of 14 residues. Germline V gives CDR1 SGHTA, CDR2 FQGNSA. The V end was cut by 6 bases, the J end by 4 bases, with 13 bases between. The TCR originated in a man in his late teens or twenties in good health. What was sequenced was blood. The chain is built from TRBV7-2 and TRBJ1-5; D is possibly TRBD1 (5 bases). CDR3 sequence: CASRGRDGNQPQHF. The CDR3 DNA reads TGTGCCAGCAGGGGACGGGACGGTAATCAGCCCCAGCATTTT.